This T cell receptor (beta chain) was identified during a study of blood T cell repertoires in COVID-19. Overall study context: Acute and convalescent COVID-19 specimens originated in the United States, Italy and Spain. In each case, the material was cDNA or gDNA derived from T cells, B-cell-depleted T cells, or PBMCs.

As processed by the authors: Cell counts per sample came from amplifying reference gene primers. The table came from immunoSEQ multiplex PCR; TCRdb's copy has only in-frame clones and leaves some out. V and J calls and clone size are given by that table; D and trimming were obtained from the DNA. Of approximately 90,000 clones in the sample, 81% were seen once. The sample comprised peripheral blood. This clonotype originated in a man at least 80 years old with active or convalescent COVID-19.

The CDR3 region has the DNA TGTGCCAGCAGTTTACGGGGGATCACTGAAGCTTTCTTT. It translates to CASSLRGITEAFF. The J gene is TRBJ1-1, the V gene TRBV12-3 or TRBV12-4, with D perhaps matching TRBD1 (5 bases). The CDR3 has 13 residues. Trimming stripped 2 bases from V and 4 bases from J, with 8 bases between.